This T cell receptor beta chain was sequenced for a study of T cells in localized non-small cell lung cancer. Whole-study findings and limits: Appearing in adjacent lung were a median roughly 57 of the top 100 tumor clones. The greatest T cell clonality was found in uninvolved adjacent lung (higher than in tumor).

This CDR3 is built from 14 residues. Germline CDR1 is MGHRA and CDR2 is YSYEKL. The V gene end was trimmed by 1 base and the J gene end by 6 bases; junction bases not matched to a gene: 2. Comments on this clone: Its antigen is not identified.

Assay used: immunoSEQ multiplex PCR; TCRdb lists only in-frame clones, some missing. In the table there are approximately 20,000 clones, about four fifths of which are singletons. This TCR came from a man between 40 and 70 years old with stage I lung adenocarcinoma. The sequenced sample was peripheral blood, obtained before any cancer treatment. The gene calls are TRBV4-1 and TRBJ2-1; 8 nucleotides align to TRBD1. The CDR3 region is CASSQGQGLNEQFF. CDR3 bases: TGCGCCAGCAGCCAAGGACAGGGGCTCAATGAGCAGTTCTTC.